This entry is about one T cell receptor beta chain. Generated by immunoSEQ multiplex PCR, the TCRdb table keeps only in-frame clones and is missing some. The table has about 320,000 clones, around nine tenths seen once. This entry is derived from a study of blood T cell repertoires in COVID-19. Across the whole study: Samples representing acute and convalescent COVID-19 were sourced from the United States, Italy and Spain. PBMCs, B-cell-depleted T cells, or T cells were the source of the cDNA or gDNA that made up the material.

Clinical histories supplied by participants themselves formed the basis of cohort assignment. CDR3 size: 13 residues. Trimming left V 7 bases short and J 4 bases short, with 12 bases between. The rearrangement uses TRBV12-3 or TRBV12-4 and TRBJ2-3, with a tentative D call TRBD1 (6 bases). This clonotype was obtained from a man younger than 45 who had recovered from COVID-19. The sequenced sample was PBMCs or T cells enriched from blood (not recorded which). The CDR3 spells CASTSQGSDTQYF. CDR3 coding DNA: TGTGCCAGCACCTCACAGGGTTCAGATACGCAGTATTTT.